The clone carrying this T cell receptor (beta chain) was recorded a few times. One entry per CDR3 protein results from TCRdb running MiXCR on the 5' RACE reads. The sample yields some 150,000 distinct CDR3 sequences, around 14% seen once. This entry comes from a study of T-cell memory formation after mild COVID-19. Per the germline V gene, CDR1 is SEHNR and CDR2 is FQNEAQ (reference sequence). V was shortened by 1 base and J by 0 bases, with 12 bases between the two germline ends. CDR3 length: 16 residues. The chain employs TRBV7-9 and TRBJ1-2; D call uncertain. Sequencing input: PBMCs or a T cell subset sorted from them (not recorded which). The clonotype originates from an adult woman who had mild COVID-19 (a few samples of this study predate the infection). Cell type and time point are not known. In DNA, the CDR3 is TGTGCCAGCAGCTTAGTTATTTCCACTGCTAACTATGGCTACACCTTC. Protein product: CASSLVISTANYGYTF.